This T cell receptor (beta chain) was identified in a study of blood T cell repertoires in COVID-19. For the study at large: Samples came from the United States, Italy and Spain, spanning acute and convalescent COVID-19. T cells, B-cell-depleted T cells, or PBMCs provided the cDNA or gDNA that served as material.

This clone has just one count. The trim removed 4 bases at V and 9 bases at J, leaving 7 bases unmatched. The CDR3 has 14 residues. CDR1 and CDR2 (germline): LGHDT, YNNKEL (reference sequence). Original data processing: Amplification with reference gene primers provided the estimates of nucleated cell counts. Assay: immunoSEQ multiplex PCR; the TCRdb copy retains only in-frame clones and omits some. V and J calls and clone size are given by that table; D and trimming were obtained from the DNA. The sample has fewer than 250,000 clones, approximately 89% seen once. The sequenced sample consisted of peripheral blood. The receptor comes from a woman aged 60-75 years who had recovered from COVID-19. The chain recombines TRBV3-1 (or the pseudogene TRBV3-2) with TRBJ2-2; TRBD1 aligns across 8 bases. The CDR3 loop is CASSLSGTGRELFF. The CDR3 DNA follows: TGTGCCAGCAGCCTCTCCGGGACAGGACGGGAGCTGTTTTTT.